The 5 T cell receptor beta chains reported below all come from one sample, sequenced in a study of blood T cells in healthy people across ages. A second PCR, run for about 7 to 12 cycles, used a sample-barcoded 5' primer plus a J-beta primer mix. TCRdb reanalysed the 5' RACE reads using MiXCR and keeps one entry per CDR3 protein. Of around 990,000 distinct CDR3 sequences in the sample, 30% to 40% were seen once. Sequencing input: blood. These receptors were obtained from a man aged 18-30 years in good health.

This clonotype occurred a few times. This chain connects TRBV20-1 to TRBJ1-2, with D unresolved. The CDR3 spans 15 residues. V lost 1 base, J lost 3 bases, and 15 bases lay in between. Germline V gives CDR1 DFQATT, CDR2 SNEGSKA (reference sequence). In DNA form, the CDR3 reads TGCAGTGCTAGAGTCCCCCGGCAGACTCACTATGGCTACACCTTC. Its protein product is CSARVPRQTHYGYTF.

The chain employs TRBV27 and TRBJ1-1; the D gene is possibly TRBD1 (6 bases). The ends were cut back, 4 bases at V and 4 bases at J, with 16 bases in the middle. The CDR3 is made up of 15 amino acids. Germline lookup yields CDR1 MNHEY and CDR2 SMNVEV (reference sequence). DNA of the CDR3: TGTGCCAGCAGTTCCGGGACACAAATCTCCACTGAAGCTTTCTTT. Amino acid sequence: CASSSGTQISTEAFF.

This clonotype was observed a handful of times. The chain couples TRBV7-8 to TRBJ2-5; 7 nucleotides align to TRBD1. J gave up 3 bases and V 5 bases, and 6 bases lay outside the gene matches. The CDR3 length is 14 residues. The V gene's germline CDR1 is SGHVS and CDR2 FQNEAQ. For the CDR3, the DNA is TGTGCCAGCAGCCAACGACAGGGAAAAGAGACCCAGTACTTC. Protein product: CASSQRQGKETQYF. The full variable domain, rest sourced from reference TRBV7-8 and TRBJ2-5, is GAGVSQSPRYKVAKRGQDVALRCDPISGHVSLFWYQQALGQGPEFLTYFQNEAQLDKSGLPSDRFFAERPEGSVSTLKIQRTQQEDSAVYLCASSQRQGKETQYFGPGTRLLVL.

The chain links TRBV27 to TRBJ2-7, with D hard to call. Germline V gene data show CDR1 as MNHEY and CDR2 as SMNVEV (reference sequence). V was cut by 0 bases and J by 2 bases, with 8 bases left in between. This CDR3 region has 14 residues. The CDR3 DNA is TGTGCCAGCAGTTTATCATCTACTCCCTACGAGCAGTACTTC. As protein: CASSLSSTPYEQYF.

The chain couples TRBV4-2 to TRBJ1-1; 8 bases agree with TRBD1. Germline CDR1 reads LGHNA; CDR2 reads YNFKEQ. The CDR3 totals 15 residues. Trimming removed 0 bases from V and 3 bases from J; junction bases left unmatched: 3. This CDR3 reads CASSQEDRGYTEAFF. The CDR3, as DNA: TGTGCCAGCAGCCAAGAAGACAGGGGATACACTGAAGCTTTCTTT.